A single sample is the source of the 15 T cell receptor beta chains below, sequenced in a study of cytomegalovirus exposure and HLA in healthy donors. With 60 Vbeta and 13 Jbeta primers, the PCR was carried out. TCRdb's table, derived via immunoSEQ multiplex PCR, lists solely in-frame clones and lacks some. This table holds 130,000 or so clones, 77% found once. Sequenced material: PBMCs. The receptors shown here come from a woman in her fifties or sixties in good health and CMV-seronegative.

This clone has only one observation. The chain recombines TRBV27 with TRBJ2-5; D not resolved. TRBJ2-7 matches the DNA end more closely, so the J call is doubtful. CDR3 length: 13 residues. Germline loops: CDR1 MNHEY, CDR2 SMNVEV (reference sequence). The CDR3 DNA reads as TGTGCCAGCAGGATGAGCAACTCCTACGAGCAGTACTTC. This codes for CASRMSNSYEQYF.

The sample holds one count of this clone. The rearrangement joins TRBV7-8 to TRBJ2-7, with a possible D match to TRBD2 (6 bases). V was pared by 1 base and J by 2 bases, with 12 bases between. The CDR3 runs 15 residues. The germline gives CDR1 SGHVS, CDR2 FQNEAQ. The CDR3, as DNA: TGTGCCAGCAGCTTAGTTTCTGGGGGGACCTACGAGCAGTACTTC. This codes for CASSLVSGGTYEQYF.

This chain connects TRBV6-5 to TRBJ2-5, with a weak D call TRBD1 (6 bases). The V and J ends lost 5 bases and 5 bases respectively, with 15 bases between them. The CDR3 is 14 amino acids. Germline loops: CDR1 MNHEY, CDR2 SVGAGI. The CDR3 loop reads CASSPQGRVETQYF. The CDR3 DNA reads as TGTGCCAGCAGTCCTCAGGGGCGAGTGGAGACCCAGTACTTC.

V gene TRBV29-1 combines with J gene TRBJ1-2, with 10 bases lining up with TRBD1. Per the germline V gene, CDR1 is SQVTM and CDR2 is ANQGSEA. CDR3 size: 13 residues. J gave up 7 bases and V 6 bases, and 8 bases lay outside the gene matches. The chain's CDR3 is CSVPRDRGFGYTF. The CDR3 nucleotides read TGCAGCGTCCCCCGGGACAGGGGCTTTGGCTACACCTTC.

The gene calls are TRBV18 and TRBJ1-2; 9 nucleotides agree with TRBD1. The CDR3 covers 14 residues. The ends lost 4 bases at V and 8 bases at J; junction bases unmatched: 8. CDR1 and CDR2 from the germline V gene are KGHSH and LQKENI. The chain's CDR3 is CASSLASDRGGYTF. The CDR3 coding sequence is TGTGCCAGCTCACTTGCTTCGGACAGGGGCGGCTACACCTTC.

This clone was seen just once. The chain has TRBV7-8 and TRBJ1-2; 8 bases line up with TRBD1. The CDR3 has 15 amino acids. Germline loops: CDR1 SGHVS, CDR2 FQNEAQ. The V and J ends lost 3 bases and 6 bases, in that order; junction bases with no gene match: 9. In nucleotides, the CDR3 is TGTGCCAGCAGCTTTCTTGGACAGGGCGTAGATGGCTACACCTTC. It specifies CASSFLGQGVDGYTF.

This rearrangement joins TRBV11-3 to TRBJ2-7; 8 bases line up with TRBD1. This CDR3 comprises 14 residues. The germline V gene has CDR1 SGHNT and CDR2 YENEEA. V lost 5 bases to trimming and J lost 7 bases; unmatched junction nucleotides: 10. The CDR3 region has the DNA TGTGCCAGCAGCCCTGGACAGGGCCTGGGGGAGCAGTACTTC. It is translated as CASSPGQGLGEQYF. The full variable domain, in which reference TRBV11-3 and TRBJ2-7 provide the parts outside the CDR3, is EAGVVQSPRYKIIEKKQPVAFWCNPISGHNTLYWYLQNLGQGPELLIRYENEEAVDDSQLPKDRFSAERLKGVDSTLKIQPAELGDSAVYLCASSPGQGLGEQYFGPGTRLTVT.

The rearrangement links TRBV9 to TRBJ2-1, with 7 bases lining up with TRBD2. This CDR3 has 17 amino acids. V was pared by 3 bases and J by 3 bases, with 12 bases of the junction left unmatched. Germline V gene data show CDR1 as SGDLS and CDR2 as YYNGEE. The CDR3 DNA reads TGTGCCAGCAGCGCCTGGGGGGATGGGGGGGTCTACAATGAGCAGTTCTTC. Residues: CASSAWGDGGVYNEQFF.

The chain has TRBV28 and TRBJ1-5; TRBD1 might be the D (5 bases). V lost 4 bases, J lost 5 bases, and 30 bases lay in between. The CDR3 length is 20 residues. Germline CDR1 and CDR2: MDHEN and SYDVKM. The chain's CDR3 is CASSWPGGDRRDPIYQPQHF. The DNA for the CDR3 is TGTGCCAGCAGTTGGCCAGGAGGGGACCGTAGAGATCCAATTTATCAGCCCCAGCATTTT.

This chain connects TRBV2 to TRBJ1-2; D is unclear. The CDR3 covers 13 residues. V shed 4 bases and J shed 5 bases, with 11 bases lying between them. Germline V gene data show CDR1 as SNHLY and CDR2 as FYNNEI. The CDR3 coding sequence is TGTGCCAGCAGTGTACGAGGAGATTATGGCTACACCTTC. Translated, it gives CASSVRGDYGYTF.

Notes on this clone: Germline and junction disagree at one end, which may indicate a read error. The chain recombines TRBV7-7 with TRBJ2-1; the match to TRBD2 covers 14 bases. The CDR3 runs to 17 residues. Germline lookup yields CDR1 SSHAT and CDR2 FNYEAQ (reference sequence). This CDR3 is CASSLALGLAGADEQFF. CDR3 nucleotides: TGTGCTAGCAGCTTAGCCCTGGGACTAGCGGGGGCAGATGAGCAGTTCTTC.

This clone was found once. This chain uses TRBV27 with TRBJ2-3, with 11 nucleotides matching TRBD2. V lost 3 bases, J lost 3 bases, and 5 bases stayed unmatched. The CDR3 sequence is 16 residues long. Germline V gives CDR1 MNHEY, CDR2 SMNVEV (reference sequence). CDR3 nucleotides: TGTGCCAGCAGTTTTTCGGCTAGCGGGAGGACAGATACGCAGTATTTT. Protein sequence: CASSFSASGRTDTQYF.

The chain employs TRBV10-3 and TRBJ2-1; weak D call: TRBD2 (5 bases). V was clipped by 5 bases and J by 4 bases, with 9 bases between them. The CDR3 length is 13 residues. Germline V gene sequence: CDR1 ENHRY, CDR2 SYGVKD. The CDR3 protein is CAISSGNYNEQFF. The CDR3 nucleotides are TGTGCCATCAGTTCGGGGAATTACAATGAGCAGTTCTTC.

Here the CDR3 reads CASSVTIQGNYGYTF. In nucleotides, the CDR3 is TGTGCCAGCTCAGTAACGATACAGGGGAACTATGGCTACACCTTC. V is TRBV18 and J is TRBJ1-2, with 7 bases lining up with TRBD1. V trimming: 5 bases; J trimming: 2 bases; junction bases outside the gene matches: 8. CDR1 is KGHSH and CDR2 is LQKENI in the germline V gene. The CDR3 has 15 residues.

The rearrangement joins TRBV27 to TRBJ2-7; 11 nucleotides align to TRBD2. Per germline, CDR1 MNHEY and CDR2 SMNVEV (reference sequence). The junction had 4 bases not matched to a gene; V was cut back by 1 base and J by 5 bases. CDR3 length: 15 residues. Written as DNA, the CDR3 is TGTGCCAGCAGTTTATTTAGCGGGAGGGACAACGAGCAGTACTTC. This codes for CASSLFSGRDNEQYF.